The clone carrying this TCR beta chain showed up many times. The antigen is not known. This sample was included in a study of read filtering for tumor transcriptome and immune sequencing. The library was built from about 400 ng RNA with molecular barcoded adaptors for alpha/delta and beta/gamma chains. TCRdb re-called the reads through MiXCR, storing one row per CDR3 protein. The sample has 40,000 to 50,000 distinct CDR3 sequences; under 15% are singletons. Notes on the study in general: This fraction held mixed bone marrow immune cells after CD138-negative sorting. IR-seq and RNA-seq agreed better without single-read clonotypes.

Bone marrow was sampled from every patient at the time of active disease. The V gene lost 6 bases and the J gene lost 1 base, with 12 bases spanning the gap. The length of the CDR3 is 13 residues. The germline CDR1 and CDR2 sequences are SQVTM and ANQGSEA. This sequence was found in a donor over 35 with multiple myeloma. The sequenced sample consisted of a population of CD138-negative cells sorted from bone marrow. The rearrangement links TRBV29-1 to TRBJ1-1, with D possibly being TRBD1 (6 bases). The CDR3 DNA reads TGCAGCGTCCTGGACAGAAAGAACACTGAAGCTTTCTTT. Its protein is CSVLDRKNTEAFF.